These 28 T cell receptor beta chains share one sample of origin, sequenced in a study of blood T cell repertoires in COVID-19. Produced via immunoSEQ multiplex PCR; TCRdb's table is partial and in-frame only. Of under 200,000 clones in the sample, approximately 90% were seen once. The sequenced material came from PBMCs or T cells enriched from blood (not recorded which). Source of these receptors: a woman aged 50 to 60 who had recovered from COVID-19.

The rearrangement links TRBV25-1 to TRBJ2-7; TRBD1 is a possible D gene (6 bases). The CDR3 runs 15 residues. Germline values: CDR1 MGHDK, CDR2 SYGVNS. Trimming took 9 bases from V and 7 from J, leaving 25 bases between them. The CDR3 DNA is TGTGCCAGGAGGACAGATTGCATGCTTTCGGGAGAGCAGTACTTC. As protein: CARRTDCMLSGEQYF.

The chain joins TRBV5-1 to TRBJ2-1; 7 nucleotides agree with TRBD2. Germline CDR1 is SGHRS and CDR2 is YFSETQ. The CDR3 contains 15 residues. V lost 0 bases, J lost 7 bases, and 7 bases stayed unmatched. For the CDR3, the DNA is TGCGCCAGCAGCTTGGCCGGCCTAGCGGTGAATGAGCAGTTCTTC. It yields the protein CASSLAGLAVNEQFF.

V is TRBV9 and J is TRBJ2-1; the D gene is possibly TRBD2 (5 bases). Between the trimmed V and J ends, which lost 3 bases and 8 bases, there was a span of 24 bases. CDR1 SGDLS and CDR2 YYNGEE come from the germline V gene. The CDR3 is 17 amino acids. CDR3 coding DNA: TGTGCCAGCAGCGCACGCCCACTCGGGCTAGCAGGCGATGAGCAGTTCTTC. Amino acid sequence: CASSARPLGLAGDEQFF.

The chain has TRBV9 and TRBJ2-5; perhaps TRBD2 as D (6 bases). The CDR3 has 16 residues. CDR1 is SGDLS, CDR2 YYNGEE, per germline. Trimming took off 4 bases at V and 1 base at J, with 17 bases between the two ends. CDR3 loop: CASSPRGGVLQETQYF. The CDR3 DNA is TGTGCCAGCAGCCCCCGAGGCGGGGTCCTCCAAGAGACCCAGTACTTC.

The DNA for the CDR3 is TGTGCCAGCAGCTTAGGGACAGGGGGCTTCACTGAAGCTTTCTTT. Translation: CASSLGTGGFTEAFF. The V call is TRBV11-2, the J call TRBJ1-1; 11 nucleotides match TRBD1. Germline V gene data show CDR1 as SGHAT and CDR2 as FQNNGV. The CDR3 is made up of 15 amino acids. Unmatched junction bases numbered 2, after V lost 1 base and J lost 4 bases.

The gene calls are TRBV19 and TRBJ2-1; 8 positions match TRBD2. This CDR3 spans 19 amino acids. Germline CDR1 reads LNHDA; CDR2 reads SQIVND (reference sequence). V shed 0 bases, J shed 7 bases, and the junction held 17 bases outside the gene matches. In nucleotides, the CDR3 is TGTGCCAGTAGTATAGACCTACTAGCGGAGGGGGTACGGGTGAATGAGCAGTTCTTC. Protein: CASSIDLLAEGVRVNEQFF.

In DNA form, the CDR3 reads TGTGCCAGCAGTGTGGGGGACAGGGGGCGTGCAGATACGCAGTATTTT. The encoded protein is CASSVGDRGRADTQYF. The V and J genes are TRBV6-1 and TRBJ2-3, with 12 bases fitting TRBD1. Per germline, CDR1 MNHNS and CDR2 SASEGT. J gave up 4 bases and V 4 bases, and 6 bases lay outside the gene matches. The CDR3 sequence is 16 residues long.

CDR3 sequence reads: CASSEGTGGDETQYF. In DNA, the CDR3 is TGTGCCAGCAGCGAGGGGACAGGGGGCGACGAGACCCAGTACTTC. The rearrangement uses TRBV9 and TRBJ2-5; 12 nucleotides match TRBD1. The CDR3 has 15 residues. V shed 3 bases, J shed 5 bases, and the junction held 5 bases outside the gene matches. CDR1 and CDR2 (germline): SGDLS, YYNGEE.

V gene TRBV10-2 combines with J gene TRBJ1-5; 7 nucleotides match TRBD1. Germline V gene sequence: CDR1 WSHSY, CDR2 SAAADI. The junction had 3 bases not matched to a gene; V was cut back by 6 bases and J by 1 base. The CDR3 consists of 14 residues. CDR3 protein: CASRVGQSNQPQHF. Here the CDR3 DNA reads TGCGCCAGCAGGGTGGGACAGAGCAATCAGCCCCAGCATTTT.

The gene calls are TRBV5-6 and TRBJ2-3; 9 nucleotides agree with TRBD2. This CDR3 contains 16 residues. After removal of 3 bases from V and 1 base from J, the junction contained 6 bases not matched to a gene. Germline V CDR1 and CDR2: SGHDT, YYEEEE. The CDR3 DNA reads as TGTGCCAGCAGCTCCACCGGGACTAGCCGCACAGATACGCAGTATTTT. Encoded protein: CASSSTGTSRTDTQYF. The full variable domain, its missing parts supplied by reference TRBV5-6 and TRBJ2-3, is DAGVTQSPTHLIKTRGQQVTLRCSPKSGHDTVSWYQQALGQGPQFIFQYYEEEERQRGNFPDRFSGHQFPNYSSELNVNALLLGDSALYLCASSSTGTSRTDTQYFGPGTRLTVL.

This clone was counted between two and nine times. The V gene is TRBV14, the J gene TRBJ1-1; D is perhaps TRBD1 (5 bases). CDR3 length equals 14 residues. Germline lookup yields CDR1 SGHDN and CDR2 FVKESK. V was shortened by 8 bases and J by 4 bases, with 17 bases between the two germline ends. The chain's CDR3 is CASHDSRRTTEAFF. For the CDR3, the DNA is TGTGCCAGCCACGACAGCAGAAGAACCACTGAAGCTTTCTTT.

CDR3 protein: CASRRDGEQYF. The DNA for the CDR3 is TGTGCCAGCAGGCGGGACGGAGAGCAGTACTTC. The V gene is TRBV12-3 or TRBV12-4, the J gene TRBJ2-7; D is perhaps TRBD2 (6 bases). V lost 6 bases to trimming and J lost 7 bases, with 10 bases between them. The CDR3 has 11 residues.

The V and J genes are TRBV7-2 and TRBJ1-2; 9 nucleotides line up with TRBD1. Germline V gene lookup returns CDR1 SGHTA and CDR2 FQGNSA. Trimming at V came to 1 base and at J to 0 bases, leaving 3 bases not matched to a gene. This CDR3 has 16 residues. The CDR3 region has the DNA TGTGCCAGCAGCTTAGGAGGGGACAGGGCTAACTATGGCTACACCTTC. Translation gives CASSLGGDRANYGYTF.

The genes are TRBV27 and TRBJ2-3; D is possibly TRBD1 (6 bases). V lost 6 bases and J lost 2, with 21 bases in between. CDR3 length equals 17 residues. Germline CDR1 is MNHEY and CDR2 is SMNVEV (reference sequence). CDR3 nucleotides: TGTGCCAGCAGGCAAGGTCAGGGGTGGAAGTCCACAGATACGCAGTATTTT. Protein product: CASRQGQGWKSTDTQYF.

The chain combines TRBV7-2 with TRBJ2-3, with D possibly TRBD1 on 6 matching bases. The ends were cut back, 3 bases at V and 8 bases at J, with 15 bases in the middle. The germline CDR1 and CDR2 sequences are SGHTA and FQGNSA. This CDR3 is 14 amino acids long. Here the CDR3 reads CASSLDSLPRTQYF. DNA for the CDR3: TGTGCCAGCAGCTTGGACAGTCTCCCTCGTACGCAGTATTTT.

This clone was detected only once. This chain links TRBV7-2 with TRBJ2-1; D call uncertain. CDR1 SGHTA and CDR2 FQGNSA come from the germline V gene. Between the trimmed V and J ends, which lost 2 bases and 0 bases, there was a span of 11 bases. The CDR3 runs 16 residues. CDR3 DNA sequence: TGTGCCAGCAGCTTATCGTCCGGGTCCTCCTACAATGAGCAGTTCTTC. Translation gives CASSLSSGSSYNEQFF.

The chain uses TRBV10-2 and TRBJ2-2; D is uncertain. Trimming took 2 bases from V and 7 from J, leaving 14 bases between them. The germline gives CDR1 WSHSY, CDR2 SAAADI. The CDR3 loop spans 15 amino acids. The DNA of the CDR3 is TGCGCCAGCAGTGAGAGTCGTCAGTTAAACGGGGAGCTGTTTTTT. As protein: CASSESRQLNGELFF.

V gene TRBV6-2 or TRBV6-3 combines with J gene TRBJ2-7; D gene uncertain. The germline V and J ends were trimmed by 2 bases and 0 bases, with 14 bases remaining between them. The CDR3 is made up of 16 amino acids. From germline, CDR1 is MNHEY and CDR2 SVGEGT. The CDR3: CASSYARLILSYEQYF. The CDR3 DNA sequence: TGTGCCAGCAGTTACGCCCGACTCATTCTCTCCTACGAGCAGTACTTC.

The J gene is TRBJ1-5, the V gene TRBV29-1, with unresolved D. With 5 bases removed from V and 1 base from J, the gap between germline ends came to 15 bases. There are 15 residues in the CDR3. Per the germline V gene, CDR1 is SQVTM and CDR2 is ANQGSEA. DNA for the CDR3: TGCAGCGTTCGCGGAGGGCGGGGAAGCAATCAGCCCCAGCATTTT. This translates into CSVRGGRGSNQPQHF.

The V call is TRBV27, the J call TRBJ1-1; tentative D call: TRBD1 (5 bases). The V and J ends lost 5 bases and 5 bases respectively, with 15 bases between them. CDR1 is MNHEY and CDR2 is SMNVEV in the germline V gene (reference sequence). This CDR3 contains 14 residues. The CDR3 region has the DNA TGTGCCAGCAGTCGCTCAGGGCAGACGACTGAAGCTTTCTTT. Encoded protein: CASSRSGQTTEAFF.

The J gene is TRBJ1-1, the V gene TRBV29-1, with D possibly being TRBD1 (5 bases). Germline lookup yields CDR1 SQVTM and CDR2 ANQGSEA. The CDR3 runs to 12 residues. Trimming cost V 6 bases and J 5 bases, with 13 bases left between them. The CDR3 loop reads CSVGPGGTEAFF. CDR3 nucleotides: TGCAGCGTGGGACCCGGGGGGACTGAAGCTTTCTTT.

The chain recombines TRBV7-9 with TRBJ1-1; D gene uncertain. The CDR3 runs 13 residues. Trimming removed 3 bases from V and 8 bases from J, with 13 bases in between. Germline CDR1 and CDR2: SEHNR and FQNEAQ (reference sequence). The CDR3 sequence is CASSFIGGLEAFF. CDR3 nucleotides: TGTGCCAGCAGCTTTATCGGCGGGTTGGAAGCTTTCTTT.

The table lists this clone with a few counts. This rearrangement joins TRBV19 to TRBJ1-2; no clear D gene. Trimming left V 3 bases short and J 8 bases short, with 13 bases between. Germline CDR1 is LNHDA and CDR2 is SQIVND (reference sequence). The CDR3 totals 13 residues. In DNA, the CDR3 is TGTGCCAGTAGTATCCGGCGGATCGGGGGCTACACCTTC. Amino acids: CASSIRRIGGYTF.

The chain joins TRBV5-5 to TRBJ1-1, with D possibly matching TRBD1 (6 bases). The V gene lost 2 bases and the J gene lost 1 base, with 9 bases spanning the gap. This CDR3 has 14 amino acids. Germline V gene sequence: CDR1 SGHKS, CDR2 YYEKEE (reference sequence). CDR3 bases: TGTGCCAGCAGCTTTTCCAGGGGGAACACTGAAGCTTTCTTT. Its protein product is CASSFSRGNTEAFF.

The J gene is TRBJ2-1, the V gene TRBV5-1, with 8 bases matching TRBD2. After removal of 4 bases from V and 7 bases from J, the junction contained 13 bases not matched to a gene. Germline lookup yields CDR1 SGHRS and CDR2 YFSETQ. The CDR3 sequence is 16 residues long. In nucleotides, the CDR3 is TGCGCCAGCAGCCTAACCGTAGCGGGGATGAGAAATGAGCAGTTCTTC. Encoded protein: CASSLTVAGMRNEQFF.

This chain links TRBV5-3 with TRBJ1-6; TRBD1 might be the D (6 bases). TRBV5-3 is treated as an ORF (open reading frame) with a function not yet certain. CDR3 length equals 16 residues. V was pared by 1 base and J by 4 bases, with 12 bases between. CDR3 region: CARSLPTGSYNSPLHF. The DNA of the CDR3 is TGTGCCAGAAGCTTGCCTACAGGGTCTTATAATTCACCCCTCCACTTT.

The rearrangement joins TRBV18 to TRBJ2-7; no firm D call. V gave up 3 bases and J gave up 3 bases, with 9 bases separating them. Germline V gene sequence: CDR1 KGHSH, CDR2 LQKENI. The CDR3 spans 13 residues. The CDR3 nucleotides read TGTGCCAGCTCACCCCCAGATCGCTACGAGCAGTACTTC. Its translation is CASSPPDRYEQYF.

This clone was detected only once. This chain's CDR3 is CAWSGQVTPGANVLTF. The CDR3 nucleotides are TGTGCCTGGAGTGGACAGGTAACACCTGGGGCCAACGTCCTGACTTTC. The genes are TRBV30 and TRBJ2-6; possible D gene TRBD1, 6 bases. The ends were cut back, 1 base at V and 2 bases at J, with 12 bases in the middle. This CDR3 has 16 residues. The germline gives CDR1 GTSNPN, CDR2 SVGIG (reference sequence).